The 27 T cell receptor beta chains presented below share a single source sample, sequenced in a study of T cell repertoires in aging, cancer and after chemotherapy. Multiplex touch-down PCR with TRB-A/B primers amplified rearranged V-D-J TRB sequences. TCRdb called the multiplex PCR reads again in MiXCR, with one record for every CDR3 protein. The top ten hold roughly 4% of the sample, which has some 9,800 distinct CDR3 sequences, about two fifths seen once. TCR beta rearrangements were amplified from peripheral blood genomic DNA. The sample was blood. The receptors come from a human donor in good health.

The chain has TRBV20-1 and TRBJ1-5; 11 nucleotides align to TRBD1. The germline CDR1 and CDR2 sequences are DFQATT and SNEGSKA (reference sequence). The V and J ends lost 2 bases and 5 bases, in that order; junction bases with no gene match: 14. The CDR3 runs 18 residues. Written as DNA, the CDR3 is TGCAGTGCTAGAAACATCCCTTTCCGGGACAGGGGGGATCAGCCCCAGCATTTT. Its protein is CSARNIPFRDRGDQPQHF.

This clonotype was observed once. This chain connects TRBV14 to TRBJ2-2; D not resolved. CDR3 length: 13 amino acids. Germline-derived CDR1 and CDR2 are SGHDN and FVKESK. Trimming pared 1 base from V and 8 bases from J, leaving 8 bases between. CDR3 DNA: TGTGCCAGCAGCCAAGCCGTTGGTGGGGAGCTGTTTTTT. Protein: CASSQAVGGELFF.

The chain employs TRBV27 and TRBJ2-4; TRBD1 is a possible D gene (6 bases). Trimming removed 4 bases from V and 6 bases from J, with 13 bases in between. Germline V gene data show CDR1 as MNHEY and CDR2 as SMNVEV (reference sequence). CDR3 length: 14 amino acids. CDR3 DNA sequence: TGTGCCAGCAGTTCCAGGGCAGGGGCAAACATTCAGTACTTC. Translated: CASSSRAGANIQYF.

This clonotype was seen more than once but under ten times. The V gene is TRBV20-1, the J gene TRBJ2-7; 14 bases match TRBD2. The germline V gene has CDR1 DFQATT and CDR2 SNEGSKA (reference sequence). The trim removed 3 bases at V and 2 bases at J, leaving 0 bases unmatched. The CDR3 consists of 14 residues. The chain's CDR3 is CSARGLAGAYEQYF. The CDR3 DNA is TGCAGTGCTAGGGGACTAGCGGGGGCCTACGAGCAGTACTTC.

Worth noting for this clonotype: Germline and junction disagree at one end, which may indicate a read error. The CDR3 coding sequence is TGTGCCAGCAGCCAAGACCGACTCGACCCCTACGAGCAGTACTTC. This codes for CASSQDRLDPYEQYF. The rearrangement joins TRBV4-3 to TRBJ2-7; unclear D gene. This CDR3 comprises 15 residues. CDR1 LGHNA and CDR2 YSLEER come from the germline V gene.

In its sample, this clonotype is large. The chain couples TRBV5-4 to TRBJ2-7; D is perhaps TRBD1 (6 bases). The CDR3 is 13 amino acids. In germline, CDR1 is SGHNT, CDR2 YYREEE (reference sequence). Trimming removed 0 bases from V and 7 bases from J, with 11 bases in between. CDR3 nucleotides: TGTGCCAGCAGCTTGGCGTGGGGGCGAGAGCAGTACTTC. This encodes CASSLAWGREQYF.

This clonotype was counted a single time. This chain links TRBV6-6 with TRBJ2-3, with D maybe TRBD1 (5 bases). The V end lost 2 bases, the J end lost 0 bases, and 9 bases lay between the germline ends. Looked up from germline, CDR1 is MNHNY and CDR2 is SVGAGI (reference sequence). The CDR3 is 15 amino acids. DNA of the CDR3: TGTGCCAGCAGTTACCTAGGGGATAGCACAGATACGCAGTATTTT. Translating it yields CASSYLGDSTDTQYF.

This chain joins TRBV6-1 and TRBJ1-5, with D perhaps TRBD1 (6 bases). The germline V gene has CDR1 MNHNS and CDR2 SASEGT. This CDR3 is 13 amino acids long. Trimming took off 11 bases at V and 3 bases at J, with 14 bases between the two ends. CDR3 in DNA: TGTGCCGGGGGCGTCCTTGACAATCAGCCCCAGCATTTT. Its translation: CAGGVLDNQPQHF.

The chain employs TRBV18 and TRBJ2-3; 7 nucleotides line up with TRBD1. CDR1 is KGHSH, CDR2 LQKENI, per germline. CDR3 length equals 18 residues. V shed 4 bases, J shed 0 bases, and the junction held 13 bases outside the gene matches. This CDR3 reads CASSRDSRGLSSTDTQYF. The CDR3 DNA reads TGTGCCAGCTCACGGGACAGCCGGGGATTATCTAGCACAGATACGCAGTATTTT.

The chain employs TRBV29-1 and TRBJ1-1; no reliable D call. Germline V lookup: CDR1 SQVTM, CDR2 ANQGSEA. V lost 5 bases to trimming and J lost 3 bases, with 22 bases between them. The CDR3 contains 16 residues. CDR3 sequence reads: CSVQGVSGYGDTEAFF. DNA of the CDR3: TGCAGCGTTCAAGGTGTGTCAGGTTATGGGGACACTGAAGCTTTCTTT.

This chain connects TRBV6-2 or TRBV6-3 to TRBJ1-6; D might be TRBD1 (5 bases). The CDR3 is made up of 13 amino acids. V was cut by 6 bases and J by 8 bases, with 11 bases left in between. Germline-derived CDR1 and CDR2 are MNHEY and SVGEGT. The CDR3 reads CASRFQGDSPLHF. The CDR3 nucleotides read TGTGCCAGCAGGTTCCAGGGAGATTCACCCCTCCACTTT.

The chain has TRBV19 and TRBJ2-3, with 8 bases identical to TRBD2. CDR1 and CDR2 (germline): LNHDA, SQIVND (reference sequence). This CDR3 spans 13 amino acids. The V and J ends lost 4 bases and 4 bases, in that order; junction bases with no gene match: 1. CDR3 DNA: TGTGCCAGTAGTAAGCGGGAGTCAGATACGCAGTATTTT. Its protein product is CASSKRESDTQYF.

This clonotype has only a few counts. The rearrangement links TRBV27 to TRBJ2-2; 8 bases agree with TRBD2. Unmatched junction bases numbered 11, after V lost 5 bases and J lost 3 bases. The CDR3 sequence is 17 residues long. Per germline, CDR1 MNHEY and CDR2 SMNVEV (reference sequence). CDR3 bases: TGTGCCAGCAGTCCCACCCCGGGGGGGGCAGACACCGGGGAGCTGTTTTTT. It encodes CASSPTPGGADTGELFF.

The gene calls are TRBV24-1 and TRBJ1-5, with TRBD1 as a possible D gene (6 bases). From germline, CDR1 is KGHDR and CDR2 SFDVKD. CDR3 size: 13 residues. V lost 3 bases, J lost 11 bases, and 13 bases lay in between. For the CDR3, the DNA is TGTGCCACCAGTGATGGGGGGCCTCTCACCCAGCATTTT. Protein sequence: CATSDGGPLTQHF.

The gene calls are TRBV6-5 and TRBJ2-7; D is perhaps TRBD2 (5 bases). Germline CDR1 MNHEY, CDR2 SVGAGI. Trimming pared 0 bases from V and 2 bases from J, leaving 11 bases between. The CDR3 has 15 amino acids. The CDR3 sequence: CASSYSIRGTYEQYF. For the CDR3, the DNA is TGTGCCAGCAGTTACTCGATTCGGGGTACCTACGAGCAGTACTTC.

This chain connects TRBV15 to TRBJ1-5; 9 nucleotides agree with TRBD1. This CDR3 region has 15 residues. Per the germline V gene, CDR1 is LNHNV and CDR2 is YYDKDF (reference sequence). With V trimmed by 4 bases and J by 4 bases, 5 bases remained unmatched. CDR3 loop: CATSTTGQGNQPQHF. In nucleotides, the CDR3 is TGTGCCACCAGCACCACGGGACAGGGAAATCAGCCCCAGCATTTT.

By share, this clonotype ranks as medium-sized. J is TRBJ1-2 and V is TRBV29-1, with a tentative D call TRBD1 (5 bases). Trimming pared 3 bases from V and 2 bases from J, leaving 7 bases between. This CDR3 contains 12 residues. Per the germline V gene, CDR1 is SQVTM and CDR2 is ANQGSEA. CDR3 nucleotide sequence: TGCAGCGTTGAGGGACGGAACTATGGCTACACCTTC. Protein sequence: CSVEGRNYGYTF.

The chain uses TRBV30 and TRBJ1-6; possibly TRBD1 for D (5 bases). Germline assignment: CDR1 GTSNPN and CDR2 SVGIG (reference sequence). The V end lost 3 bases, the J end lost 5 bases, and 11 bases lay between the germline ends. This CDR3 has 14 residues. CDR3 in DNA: TGTGCCTGGAGGGGACTGGGAAATAATTCACCCCTCCACTTT. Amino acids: CAWRGLGNNSPLHF.

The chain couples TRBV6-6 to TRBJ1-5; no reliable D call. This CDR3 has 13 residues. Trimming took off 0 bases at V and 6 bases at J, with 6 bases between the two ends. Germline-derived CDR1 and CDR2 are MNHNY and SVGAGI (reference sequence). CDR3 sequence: CASSYSEGQPQHF. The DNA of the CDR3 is TGTGCCAGCAGTTACTCAGAGGGTCAGCCCCAGCATTTT.

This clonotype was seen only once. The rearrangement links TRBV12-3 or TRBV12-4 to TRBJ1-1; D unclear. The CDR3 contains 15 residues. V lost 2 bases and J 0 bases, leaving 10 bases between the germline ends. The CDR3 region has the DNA TGTGCCAGCAGTTTAATAGGAGGCGTGAACACTGAAGCTTTCTTT. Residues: CASSLIGGVNTEAFF.

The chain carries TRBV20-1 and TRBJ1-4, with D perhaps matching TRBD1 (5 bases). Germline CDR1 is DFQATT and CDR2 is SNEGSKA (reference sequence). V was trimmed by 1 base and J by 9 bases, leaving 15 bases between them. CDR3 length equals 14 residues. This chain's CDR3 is CSARGGRGFKKLFF. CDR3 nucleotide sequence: TGCAGTGCTAGAGGGGGGAGAGGTTTTAAAAAACTGTTTTTT.

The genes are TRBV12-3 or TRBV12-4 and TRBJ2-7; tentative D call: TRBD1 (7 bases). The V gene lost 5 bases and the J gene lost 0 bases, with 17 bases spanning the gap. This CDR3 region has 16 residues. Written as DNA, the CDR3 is TGTGCCAGCAGTGACCCTGGGGGGACAGCCTCCTACGAGCAGTACTTC. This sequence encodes CASSDPGGTASYEQYF.

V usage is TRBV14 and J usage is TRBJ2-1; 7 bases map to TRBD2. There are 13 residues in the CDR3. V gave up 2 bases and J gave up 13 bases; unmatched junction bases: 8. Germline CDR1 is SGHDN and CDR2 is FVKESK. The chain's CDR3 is CASSQFDSGYQFF. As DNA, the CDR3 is TGTGCCAGCAGCCAATTCGATAGCGGGTATCAGTTCTTC.

The CDR3 coding sequence is TGTGCCTGGAGTGTGGGCCGGTACGAGCAGTACTTC. Protein product: CAWSVGRYEQYF. V is TRBV30 and J is TRBJ2-7, with unresolved D. CDR1 is GTSNPN, CDR2 SVGIG, per germline (reference sequence). The CDR3 is 12 residues long. V lost 0 bases and J 4 bases, leaving 7 bases between the germline ends.

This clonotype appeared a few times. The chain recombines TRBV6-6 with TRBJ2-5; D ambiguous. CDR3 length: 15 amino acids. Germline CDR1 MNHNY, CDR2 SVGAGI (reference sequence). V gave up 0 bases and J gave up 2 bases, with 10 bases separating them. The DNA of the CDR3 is TGTGCCAGCAGTTACTCGTACTGGAGTCAAGAGACCCAGTACTTC. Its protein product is CASSYSYWSQETQYF.

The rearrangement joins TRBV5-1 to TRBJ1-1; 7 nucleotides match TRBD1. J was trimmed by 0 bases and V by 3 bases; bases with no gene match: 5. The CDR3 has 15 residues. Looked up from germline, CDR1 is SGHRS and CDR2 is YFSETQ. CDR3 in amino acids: CASSWTGELNTEAFF. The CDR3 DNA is TGCGCCAGCAGCTGGACAGGTGAATTGAACACTGAAGCTTTCTTT.

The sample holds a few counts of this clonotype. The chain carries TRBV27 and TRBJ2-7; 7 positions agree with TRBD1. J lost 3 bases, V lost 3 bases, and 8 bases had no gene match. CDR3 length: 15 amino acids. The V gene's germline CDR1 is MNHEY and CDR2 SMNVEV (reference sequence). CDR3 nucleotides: TGTGCCAGCAGTTTCACCGGGACAGAAGGCTACGAGCAGTACTTC. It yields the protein CASSFTGTEGYEQYF.